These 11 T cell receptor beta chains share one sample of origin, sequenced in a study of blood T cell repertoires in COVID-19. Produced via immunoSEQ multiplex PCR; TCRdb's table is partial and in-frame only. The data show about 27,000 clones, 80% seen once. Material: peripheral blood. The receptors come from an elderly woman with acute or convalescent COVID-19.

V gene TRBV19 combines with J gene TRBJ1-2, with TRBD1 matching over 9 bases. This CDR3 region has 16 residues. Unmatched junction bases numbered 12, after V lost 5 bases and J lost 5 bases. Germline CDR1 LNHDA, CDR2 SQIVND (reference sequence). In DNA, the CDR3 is TGTGCCAGTAGTGATCCCGGGACAGGGAAGGGATATGGCTACACCTTC. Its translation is CASSDPGTGKGYGYTF.

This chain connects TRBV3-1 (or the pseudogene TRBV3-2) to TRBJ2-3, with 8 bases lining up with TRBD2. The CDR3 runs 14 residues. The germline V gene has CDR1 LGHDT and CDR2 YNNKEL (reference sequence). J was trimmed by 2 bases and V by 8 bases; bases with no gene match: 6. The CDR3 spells CASGAGGLTDTQYF. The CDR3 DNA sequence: TGTGCCAGCGGGGCGGGGGGCCTCACAGATACGCAGTATTTT.

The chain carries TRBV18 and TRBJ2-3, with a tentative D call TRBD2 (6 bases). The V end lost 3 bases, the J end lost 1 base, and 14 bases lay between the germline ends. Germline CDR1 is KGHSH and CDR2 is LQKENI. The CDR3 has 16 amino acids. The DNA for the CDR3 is TGTGCCAGCTCACCCGTGTGGGGGGTAGGCACAGATACGCAGTATTTT. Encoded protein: CASSPVWGVGTDTQYF. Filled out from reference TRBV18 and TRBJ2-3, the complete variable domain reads NAGVMQNPRHLVRRRGQEARLRCSPMKGHSHVYWYRQLPEEGLKFMVYLQKENIIDESGMPKERFSAEFPKEGPSILRIQQVVRGDSAAYFCASSPVWGVGTDTQYFGPGTRLTVL.

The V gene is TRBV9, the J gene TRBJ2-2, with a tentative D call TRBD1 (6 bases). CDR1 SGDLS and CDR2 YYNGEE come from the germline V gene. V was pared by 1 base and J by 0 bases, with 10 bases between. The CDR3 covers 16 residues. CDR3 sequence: CASSVRGGTNTGELFF. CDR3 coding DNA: TGTGCCAGCAGCGTAAGAGGGGGAACGAACACCGGGGAGCTGTTTTTT.

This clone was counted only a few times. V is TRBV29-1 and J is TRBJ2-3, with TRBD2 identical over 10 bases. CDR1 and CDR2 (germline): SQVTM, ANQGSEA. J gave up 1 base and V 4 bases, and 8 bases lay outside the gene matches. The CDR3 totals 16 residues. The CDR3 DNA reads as TGCAGCGTTGGAGAGACTAGCGGGTTCCGCACAGATACGCAGTATTTT. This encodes CSVGETSGFRTDTQYF.

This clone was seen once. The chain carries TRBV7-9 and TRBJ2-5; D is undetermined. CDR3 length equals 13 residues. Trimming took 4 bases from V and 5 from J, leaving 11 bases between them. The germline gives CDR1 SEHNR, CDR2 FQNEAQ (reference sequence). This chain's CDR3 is CASSSPAWETQYF. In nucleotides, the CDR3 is TGTGCCAGCAGCTCCCCTGCGTGGGAGACCCAGTACTTC.

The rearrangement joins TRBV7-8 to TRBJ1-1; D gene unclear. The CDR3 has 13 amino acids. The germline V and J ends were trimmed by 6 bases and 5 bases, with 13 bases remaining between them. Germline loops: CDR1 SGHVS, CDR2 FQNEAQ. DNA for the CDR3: TGTGCCAGCAGTCTAGTCCGGATGACTGAAGCTTTCTTT. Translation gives CASSLVRMTEAFF.

CDR3 sequence (DNA): TGTGCCAGTAGTATTGGACAGGGTCCGGGGAAAGGCTACACCTTC. Its protein is CASSIGQGPGKGYTF. The chain combines TRBV19 with TRBJ1-2, with TRBD1 matching 8 bases. This CDR3 comprises 15 residues. With 3 bases clipped from V and 8 bases from J, the junction kept 11 bases outside the gene matches. Germline V gene data show CDR1 as LNHDA and CDR2 as SQIVND (reference sequence).

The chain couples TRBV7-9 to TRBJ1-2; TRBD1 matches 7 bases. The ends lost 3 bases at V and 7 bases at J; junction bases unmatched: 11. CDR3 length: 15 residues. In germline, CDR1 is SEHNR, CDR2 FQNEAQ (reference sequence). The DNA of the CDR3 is TGTGCCAGCAGCTTTATTCCGGGTCAGGGGGTTGGCTACACCTTC. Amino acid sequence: CASSFIPGQGVGYTF.

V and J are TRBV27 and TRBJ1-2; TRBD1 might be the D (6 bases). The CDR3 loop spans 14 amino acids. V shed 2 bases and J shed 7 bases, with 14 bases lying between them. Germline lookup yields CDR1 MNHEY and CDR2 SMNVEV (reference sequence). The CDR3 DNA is TGTGCCAGCAGTTTACCCGACAGGCCCTCTGGCTACACCTTC. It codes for CASSLPDRPSGYTF.

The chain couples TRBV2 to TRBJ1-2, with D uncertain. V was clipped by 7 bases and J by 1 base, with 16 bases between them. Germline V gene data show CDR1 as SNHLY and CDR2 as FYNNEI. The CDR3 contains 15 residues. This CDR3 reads CASKLEDGVNYGYTF. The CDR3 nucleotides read TGTGCCAGCAAACTAGAGGACGGGGTTAACTATGGCTACACCTTC.